These 10 T cell receptor beta chains came from one sample sequenced in a study of blood T cell repertoires in COVID-19. The table came from immunoSEQ multiplex PCR; TCRdb's copy has only in-frame clones and leaves some out. The data contain some 210,000 clones, 84% of them singletons. The source material was peripheral blood. Receptors originate from a woman between 65 and 79 years old with active or convalescent COVID-19.

This sequence joins TRBV6-5 and TRBJ2-7; 7 bases fit TRBD1. Germline CDR1 MNHEY, CDR2 SVGAGI. CDR3 length: 14 residues. V shed 6 bases, J shed 1 base, and the junction held 6 bases outside the gene matches. The chain's CDR3 is CASSLRDSSYEQYF. The CDR3 DNA sequence: TGTGCCAGCAGCCTCCGGGACAGTTCCTACGAGCAGTACTTC.

About this clone itself: One junction end does not reproduce the germline sequence, and a read error may be involved. The gene calls are TRBV18 and TRBJ2-3, with TRBD2 identical over 12 bases. The CDR3 has 15 amino acids. Germline V gives CDR1 KGHSH, CDR2 LQKENI. The CDR3 nucleotides read TGTGCCAGCTCGCCACTAGCGGGAGGCTCAGATACGCAGTATTTT. Amino acids: CASSPLAGGSDTQYF.

J is TRBJ2-3 and V is TRBV23-1; maybe TRBD1 (5 bases). TRBV23-1 qualifies as an ORF whose function is uncertain. The V and J ends lost 3 bases and 3 bases respectively, with 16 bases between them. The CDR3 is made up of 16 amino acids. Here the CDR3 reads CASSQGRQKGTDTQYF. The CDR3 DNA sequence: TGCGCCAGCAGTCAGGGAAGACAGAAAGGAACAGATACGCAGTATTTT.

V usage is TRBV6-5 and J usage is TRBJ1-2; D is uncertain. Trimming removed 4 bases at V and 7 bases at J, with 10 bases between. In germline, CDR1 is MNHEY, CDR2 SVGAGI. The CDR3 runs to 12 residues. CDR3 coding DNA: TGTGCCAGCAGTTCTCTCGCGGCTGGCTACACCTTC. Amino acid sequence: CASSSLAAGYTF.

V usage is TRBV30 and J usage is TRBJ2-7; 8 bases match TRBD2. The CDR3 is 13 residues long. Trimming removed 3 bases from V and 3 bases from J; junction bases left unmatched: 4. CDR1 GTSNPN and CDR2 SVGIG come from the germline V gene (reference sequence). CDR3 coding DNA: TGTGCCTGGAGCCCCGGGAGGGACTACGAGCAGTACTTC. Its protein is CAWSPGRDYEQYF.

The rearrangement links TRBV4-1 to TRBJ2-1; 10 bases align to TRBD2. This CDR3 comprises 16 residues. The J segment lost 5 bases and the V segment lost 2 bases, leaving 6 bases of the junction unmatched. CDR1 is MGHRA, CDR2 YSYEKL, per germline. CDR3 DNA sequence: TGCGCCAGCAGCCAACAAGCGGGAGGGCCCAACAATGAGCAGTTCTTC. This gives the protein CASSQQAGGPNNEQFF.

The V gene is TRBV15, the J gene TRBJ1-2; tentatively, D is TRBD1 (5 bases). CDR3 length: 14 residues. Deletions cut 1 base from V and 8 bases from J, with 14 bases between. The germline V gene has CDR1 LNHNV and CDR2 YYDKDF (reference sequence). This CDR3 reads CATSRGQTVSGYTF. The CDR3 DNA follows: TGTGCCACCAGCAGAGGACAGACAGTTTCGGGCTACACCTTC.

This sequence joins TRBV11-2 and TRBJ2-1, with 13 nucleotides matching TRBD2. The CDR3 is 13 amino acids. CDR1 is SGHAT and CDR2 is FQNNGV in the germline V gene. With 4 bases clipped from V and 10 bases from J, the junction kept 1 base outside the gene matches. CDR3 bases: TGTGCCAGCAGCTCGGGACTAGCGGGAGAGCAGTTCTTC. This gives the protein CASSSGLAGEQFF.

The chain combines TRBV28 with TRBJ2-7, with 12 bases lining up with TRBD1. This CDR3 is built from 13 residues. V lost 9 bases, J lost 7 bases, and 7 bases stayed unmatched. From germline, CDR1 is MDHEN and CDR2 SYDVKM. CDR3 region: CASGGQGAREQYF. The CDR3 DNA sequence: TGTGCCAGTGGGGGACAGGGGGCAAGGGAGCAGTACTTC.

This rearrangement joins TRBV4-2 to TRBJ1-6, with TRBD1 as a possible D gene (5 bases). Trimming pared 2 bases from V and 16 bases from J, leaving 12 bases between. Looked up from germline, CDR1 is LGHNA and CDR2 is YNFKEQ. The CDR3 consists of 12 residues. In DNA form, the CDR3 reads TGTGCCAGCAGCCAACCCAGGGATATTCTCCACTTT. It encodes CASSQPRDILHF.